This T cell receptor beta chain was recovered during a study of OX40 agonist ivuxolimab in advanced cancers. Study as a whole: Partial response was recorded in three patients: one hepatocellular carcinoma and two cutaneous melanoma cases.

Germline CDR1 is SNHLY and CDR2 is FYNNEI. The CDR3 contains 11 residues. V dropped 4 bases and J dropped 5 bases, with 6 bases sitting between them. Clones were sequenced by immunoSEQ multiplex PCR, and TCRdb holds only the in-frame ones, with some missing. Altogether tens of thousands of clones are present, about 87% being singletons, with the ten largest covering about 1.8%. The TCR sequence derives from an adult with an advanced solid tumor such as melanoma, head and neck, liver or kidney cancer. This specimen was CD4+ or CD8+ T cells sorted from blood, taken in a trial of the OX40 agonist ivuxolimab. The chain links TRBV2 to TRBJ2-7; the D is unclear. CDR3 loop: CASSVLHEQYF. In nucleotides, the CDR3 is TGTGCCAGCAGTGTTCTCCACGAGCAGTACTTC.